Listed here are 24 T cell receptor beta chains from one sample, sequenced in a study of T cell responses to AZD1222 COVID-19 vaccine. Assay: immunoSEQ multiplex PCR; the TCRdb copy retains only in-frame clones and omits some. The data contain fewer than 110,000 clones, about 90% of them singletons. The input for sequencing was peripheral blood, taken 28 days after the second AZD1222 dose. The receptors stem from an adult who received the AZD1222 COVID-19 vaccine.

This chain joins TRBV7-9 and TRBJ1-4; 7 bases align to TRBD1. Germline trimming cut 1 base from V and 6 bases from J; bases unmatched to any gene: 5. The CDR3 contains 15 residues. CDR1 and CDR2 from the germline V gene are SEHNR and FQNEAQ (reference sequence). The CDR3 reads CASSLGDRDHEKLFF. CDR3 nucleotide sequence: TGTGCCAGCAGCTTAGGTGACAGGGATCATGAAAAACTGTTTTTT.

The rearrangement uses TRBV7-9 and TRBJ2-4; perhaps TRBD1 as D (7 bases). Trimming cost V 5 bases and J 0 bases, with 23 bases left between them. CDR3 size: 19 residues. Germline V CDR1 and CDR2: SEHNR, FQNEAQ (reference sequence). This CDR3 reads CASSGGGQWIGIAKNIQYF. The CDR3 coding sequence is TGTGCCAGCAGCGGAGGGGGACAGTGGATCGGAATAGCCAAAAACATTCAGTACTTC.

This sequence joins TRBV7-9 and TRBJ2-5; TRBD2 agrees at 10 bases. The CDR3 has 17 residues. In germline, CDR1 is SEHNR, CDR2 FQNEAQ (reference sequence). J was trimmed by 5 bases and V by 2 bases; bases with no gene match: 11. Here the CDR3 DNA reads TGTGCCAGCAGCTTACGAGCGGGGGGGCCTAGATCGGAGACCCAGTACTTC. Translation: CASSLRAGGPRSETQYF.

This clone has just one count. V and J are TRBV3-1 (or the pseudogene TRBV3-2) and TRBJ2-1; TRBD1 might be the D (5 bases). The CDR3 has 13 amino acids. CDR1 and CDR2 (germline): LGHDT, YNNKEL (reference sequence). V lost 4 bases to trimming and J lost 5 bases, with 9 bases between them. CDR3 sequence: CASSLGAHNEQFF. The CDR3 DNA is TGTGCCAGCAGCCTTGGGGCCCACAATGAGCAGTTCTTC.

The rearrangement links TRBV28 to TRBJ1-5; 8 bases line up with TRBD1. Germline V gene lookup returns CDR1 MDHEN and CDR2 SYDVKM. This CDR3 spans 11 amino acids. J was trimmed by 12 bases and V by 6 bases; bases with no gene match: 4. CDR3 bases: TGTGCCAGCAGCTCACAGGGGGTCCAGCATTTT. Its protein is CASSSQGVQHF.

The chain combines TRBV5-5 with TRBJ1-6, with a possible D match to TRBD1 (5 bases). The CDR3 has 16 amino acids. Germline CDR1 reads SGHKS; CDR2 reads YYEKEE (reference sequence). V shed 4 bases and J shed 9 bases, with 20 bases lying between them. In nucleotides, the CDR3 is TGTGCCAGCAGCAAAGAGGCAGGGCCCTTGAGTTCACCCCTCCACTTT. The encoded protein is CASSKEAGPLSSPLHF.

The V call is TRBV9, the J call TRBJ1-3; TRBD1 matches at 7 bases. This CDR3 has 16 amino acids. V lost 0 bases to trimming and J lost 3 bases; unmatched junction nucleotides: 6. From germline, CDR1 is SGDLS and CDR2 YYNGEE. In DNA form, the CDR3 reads TGTGCCAGCAGCGTAGTTGGGACAGAACATGGAAACACCATATATTTT. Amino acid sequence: CASSVVGTEHGNTIYF.

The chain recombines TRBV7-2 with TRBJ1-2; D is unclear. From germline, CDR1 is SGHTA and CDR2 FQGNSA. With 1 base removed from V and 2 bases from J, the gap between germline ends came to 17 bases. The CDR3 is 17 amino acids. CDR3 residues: CASSLEISVLLNYGYTF. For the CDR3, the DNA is TGTGCCAGCAGCTTAGAGATTAGTGTACTTTTAAACTATGGCTACACCTTC.

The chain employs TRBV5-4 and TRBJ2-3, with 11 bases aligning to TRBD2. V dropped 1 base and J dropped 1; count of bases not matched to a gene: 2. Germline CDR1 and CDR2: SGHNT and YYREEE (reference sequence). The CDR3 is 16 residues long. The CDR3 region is CASSLTSGGGTDTQYF. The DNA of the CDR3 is TGTGCCAGCAGCTTGACTAGCGGGGGCGGCACAGATACGCAGTATTTT.

The chain's CDR3 is CSASPGTGGGQFF. As DNA, the CDR3 is TGCAGTGCTAGTCCCGGGACAGGGGGTGGGCAGTTCTTC. The genes are TRBV20-1 and TRBJ2-1; 11 bases fit TRBD1. CDR1 and CDR2 from the germline V gene are DFQATT and SNEGSKA (reference sequence). The ends lost 3 bases at V and 12 bases at J; junction bases unmatched: 7. The CDR3 has 13 amino acids.

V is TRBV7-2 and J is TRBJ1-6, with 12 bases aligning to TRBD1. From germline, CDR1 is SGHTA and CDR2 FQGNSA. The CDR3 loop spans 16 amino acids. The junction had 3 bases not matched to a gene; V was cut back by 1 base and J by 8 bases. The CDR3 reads CASSLGGTGGHSPLHF. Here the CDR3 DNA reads TGTGCCAGCAGCTTAGGGGGGACAGGGGGCCATTCACCCCTCCACTTT.

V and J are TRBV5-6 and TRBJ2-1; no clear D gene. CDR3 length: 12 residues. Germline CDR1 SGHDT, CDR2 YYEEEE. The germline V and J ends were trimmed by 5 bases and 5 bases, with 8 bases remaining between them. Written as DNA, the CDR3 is TGTGCCAGCAGTGCATACAACAATGAGCAGTTCTTC. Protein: CASSAYNNEQFF.

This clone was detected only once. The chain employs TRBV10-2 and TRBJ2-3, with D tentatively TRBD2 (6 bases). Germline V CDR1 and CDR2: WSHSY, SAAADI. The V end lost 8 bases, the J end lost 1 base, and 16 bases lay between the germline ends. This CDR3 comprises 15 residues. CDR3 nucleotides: TGCGCCAGCTCCCTGATGGGGGGTGGCACAGATACGCAGTATTTT. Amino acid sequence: CASSLMGGGTDTQYF.

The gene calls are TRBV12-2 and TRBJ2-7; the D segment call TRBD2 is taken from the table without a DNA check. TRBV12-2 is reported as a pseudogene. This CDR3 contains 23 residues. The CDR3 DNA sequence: TGTGCAAGTCCCACAGCAGCTAGCGGGAGGGGATCCCGAAAAGCTACTTCTGATTACGAGCAGTACTTC. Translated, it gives CASPTAASGRGSRKATSDYEQYF.

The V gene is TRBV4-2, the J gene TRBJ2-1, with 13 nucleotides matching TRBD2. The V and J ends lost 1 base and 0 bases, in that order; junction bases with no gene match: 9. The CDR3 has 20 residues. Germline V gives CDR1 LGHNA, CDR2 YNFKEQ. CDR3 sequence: CASSQVGTSGTISSYNEQFF. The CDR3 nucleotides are TGTGCCAGCAGCCAAGTTGGGACTAGCGGGACGATTAGCTCCTACAATGAGCAGTTCTTC.

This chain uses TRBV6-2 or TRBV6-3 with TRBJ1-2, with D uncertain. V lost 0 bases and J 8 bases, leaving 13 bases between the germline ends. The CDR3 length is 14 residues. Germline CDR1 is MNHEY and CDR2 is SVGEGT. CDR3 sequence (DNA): TGTGCCAGCAGTTACTCGTATGGGGAGCGGGGCTACACCTTC. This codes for CASSYSYGERGYTF.

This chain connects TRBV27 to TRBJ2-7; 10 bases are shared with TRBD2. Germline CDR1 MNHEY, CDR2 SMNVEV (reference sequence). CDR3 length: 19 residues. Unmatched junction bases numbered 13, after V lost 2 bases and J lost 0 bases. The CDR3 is CASSLTVSASGGPSYEQYF. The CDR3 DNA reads TGTGCCAGCAGTTTAACGGTTTCCGCTAGCGGGGGCCCCTCCTACGAGCAGTACTTC.

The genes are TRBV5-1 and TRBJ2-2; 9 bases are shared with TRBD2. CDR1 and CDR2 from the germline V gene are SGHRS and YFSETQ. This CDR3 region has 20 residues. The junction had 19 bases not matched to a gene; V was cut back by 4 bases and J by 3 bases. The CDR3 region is CASSPRGLAGTREDTGELFF. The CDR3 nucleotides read TGCGCCAGCAGCCCACGAGGGCTAGCGGGAACTAGGGAAGACACCGGGGAGCTGTTTTTT.

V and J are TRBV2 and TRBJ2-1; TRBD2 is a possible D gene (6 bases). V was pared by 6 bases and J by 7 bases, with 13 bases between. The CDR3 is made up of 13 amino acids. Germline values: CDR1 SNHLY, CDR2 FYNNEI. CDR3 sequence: CASSRDSMNEQFF. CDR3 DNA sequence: TGTGCCAGCAGCCGGGACTCCATGAATGAGCAGTTCTTC.

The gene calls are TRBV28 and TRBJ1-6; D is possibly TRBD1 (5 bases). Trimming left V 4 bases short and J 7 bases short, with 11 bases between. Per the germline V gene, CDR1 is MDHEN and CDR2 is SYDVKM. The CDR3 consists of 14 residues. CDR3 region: CASSWDPNNSPLHF. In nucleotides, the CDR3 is TGTGCCAGCAGTTGGGACCCTAACAATTCACCCCTCCACTTT.

The CDR3: CASSYSPGTEYEQYF. Here the CDR3 DNA reads TGTGCCAGCAGTTACTCCCCCGGGACAGAGTACGAGCAGTACTTC. The genes are TRBV6-5 and TRBJ2-7, with TRBD1 identical over 7 bases. J gave up 4 bases and V 0 bases, and 6 bases lay outside the gene matches. The CDR3 has 15 amino acids. Germline V gives CDR1 MNHEY, CDR2 SVGAGI.

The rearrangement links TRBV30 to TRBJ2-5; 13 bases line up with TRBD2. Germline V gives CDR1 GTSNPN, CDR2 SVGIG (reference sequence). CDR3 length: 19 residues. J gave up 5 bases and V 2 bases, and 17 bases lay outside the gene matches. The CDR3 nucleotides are TGTGCCTGGAGTCCCGGGACTAGCGGGAACCGTGGGGGCCGGGAGACCCAGTACTTC. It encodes CAWSPGTSGNRGGRETQYF.

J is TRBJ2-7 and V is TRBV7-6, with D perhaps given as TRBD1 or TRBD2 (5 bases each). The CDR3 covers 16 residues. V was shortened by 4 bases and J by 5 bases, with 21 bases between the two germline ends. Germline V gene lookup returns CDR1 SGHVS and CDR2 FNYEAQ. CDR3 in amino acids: CASSSRLKGRYHEQYF. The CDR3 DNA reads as TGTGCCAGCAGCTCAAGGCTAAAGGGGAGATACCACGAGCAGTACTTC.

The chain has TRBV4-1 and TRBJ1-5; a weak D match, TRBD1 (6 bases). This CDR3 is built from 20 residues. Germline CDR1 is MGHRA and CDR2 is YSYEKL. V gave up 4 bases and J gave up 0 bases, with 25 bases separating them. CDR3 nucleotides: TGCGCCAGCAGCCCCTCGGCGGGGGGGGGCGGGTATGGTAGCAATCAGCCCCAGCATTTT. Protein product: CASSPSAGGGGYGSNQPQHF.